This TCR beta chain is from a study of cytomegalovirus exposure and HLA in healthy donors. Study-wide background: Some 90 million unique TCRs from HLA-typed donors were held in an early data release.

Study-level results: Altogether, 150 or so TCR beta chains were recorded as cytomegalovirus-associated. A later analysis linked a missense DCLRE1C variant to TCR beta V- and J-gene trimming. Sequencing likely generated an artifact that appeared as a cluster of highly shared sequence variants.

The CDR3 has 16 residues. The germline CDR1 and CDR2 sequences are SGHTA and FQGTGA. Trimming took 4 bases from V and 4 from J; bases not matched to a gene: 8. Turning to this clone: Its antigen is unidentified.

PCR involved 60 Vbeta and 13 Jbeta primers. Data came from immunoSEQ multiplex PCR; TCRdb stores just in-frame clones and leaves some out. The data show 120,000 or so clones, with around four fifths seen just once and around 4% held by the top ten. This chain joins TRBV7-3 and TRBJ2-1; 9 bases map to TRBD2. The specimen was PBMCs. The receptor was derived from a woman in her thirties or forties in good health and CMV-seronegative. CDR3 DNA sequence: TGTGCCAGCAGCTCCGAGCGGGGGGAACTTTACAATGAGCAGTTCTTC. Protein product: CASSSERGELYNEQFF. Filled out from reference TRBV7-3 and TRBJ2-1, the complete variable domain reads GAGVSQTPSNKVTEKGKYVELRCDPISGHTALYWYRQSLGQGPEFLIYFQGTGAADDSGLPNDRFFAVRPEGSVSTLKIQRTERGDSAVYLCASSSERGELYNEQFFGPGTRLTVL.